This section outlines one T cell receptor (beta chain) sequence together with its context. There are 13 residues in the CDR3. CDR1 MNHNY and CDR2 SVGAGI come from the germline V gene (reference sequence). V lost 6 bases, J lost 4 bases, and 4 bases stayed unmatched. As originally analysed: Amplification of reference gene primers provided the estimated nucleated cell counts. TCRdb keeps only in-frame clones here, not all; method: immunoSEQ multiplex PCR. V and J calls and clone size are as listed in that table; D and trimming were resolved from the DNA. Counted here are about 130,000 clones, around 85% occurring once; the ten biggest clones make up approximately 4.3%. The sample belongs to a study of blood T cell repertoires in COVID-19. Overall study context: Sites across the United States, Italy and Spain contributed samples from acute and convalescent COVID-19. T cells, B-cell-depleted T cells, or PBMCs supplied cDNA or gDNA.

The sequence was collected from a human donor in a cohort sampled during active COVID-19. Specimen: peripheral blood. The J gene is TRBJ1-1, the V gene TRBV6-6, with 8 bases matching TRBD1. As DNA, the CDR3 is TGTGCCAGCAGAAACAGGGGGGGCACTGAAGCTTTCTTT. It encodes CASRNRGGTEAFF.